These 31 T cell receptor beta chains were sequenced from one sample in a study of graft-versus-host responses after intestinal transplantation. Only in-frame clones appear in the TCRdb table, and some are missing; sequencing was by immunoSEQ multiplex PCR. The sample contains approximately 8,200 clones, 93% of which appear only once. The input for sequencing was PBMCs, taken 11 days after intestinal transplantation. These receptors all come from a human patient who received an intestinal transplant, so some T cells may come from the graft donor.

The chain is built from TRBV4-1 and TRBJ2-7, with D maybe TRBD2 (5 bases). CDR3 length: 15 residues. Trimming left V 6 bases short and J 4 bases short, with 19 bases between. Germline V gene data show CDR1 as MGHRA and CDR2 as YSYEKL. The DNA for the CDR3 is TGCGCCAGCAGTCCCCCCGGGCTCGGGGTTTACGAGCAGTACTTC. The encoded protein is CASSPPGLGVYEQYF.

The chain employs TRBV19 and TRBJ2-1; perhaps TRBD1 as D (5 bases). CDR1 and CDR2 from the germline V gene are LNHDA and SQIVND (reference sequence). This CDR3 contains 11 residues. V shed 4 bases and J shed 9 bases, with 7 bases lying between them. For the CDR3, the DNA is TGTGCCAGTAGTACAGGGCCTGAGCAGTTCTTC. It is translated as CASSTGPEQFF.

The V call is TRBV28, the J call TRBJ2-2, with a tentative D call TRBD1 (5 bases). The CDR3 extends over 15 amino acids. In germline, CDR1 is MDHEN, CDR2 SYDVKM. Trimming stripped 10 bases from V and 5 bases from J, with 20 bases between. CDR3 sequence reads: CATHSTGYGTGELFF. The CDR3 region has the DNA TGTGCCACGCACAGTACAGGATATGGGACCGGGGAGCTGTTTTTT.

The chain joins TRBV19 to TRBJ2-7; 7 nucleotides match TRBD1. CDR1 and CDR2 from the germline V gene are LNHDA and SQIVND (reference sequence). This CDR3 spans 15 amino acids. Trimming removed 10 bases from V and 3 bases from J; junction bases left unmatched: 15. The CDR3 DNA reads as TGTGCCACCTCGCTCGGGACAGATGCTTACTACGAGCAGTACTTC. This encodes CATSLGTDAYYEQYF.

The chain is built from TRBV10-3 and TRBJ1-5; D is possibly TRBD1 (6 bases). The CDR3 loop spans 15 amino acids. CDR1 is ENHRY, CDR2 SYGVKD, per germline. V was pared by 2 bases and J by 0 bases, with 8 bases between. The CDR3, as DNA: TGTGCCATCAGTGAGACAGGGAATAGCAATCAGCCCCAGCATTTT. It specifies CAISETGNSNQPQHF.

The chain carries TRBV7-2 and TRBJ2-7; a weak D match, TRBD1 (5 bases). Germline V gene sequence: CDR1 SGHTA, CDR2 FQGNSA. The CDR3 has 14 amino acids. V gave up 1 base and J gave up 5 bases, with 12 bases separating them. CDR3 sequence: CASSLVQGPNEQYF. The CDR3 DNA follows: TGTGCCAGCAGCTTAGTTCAGGGCCCCAACGAGCAGTACTTC.

The chain is built from TRBV19 and TRBJ1-2, with TRBD1 as a possible D gene (5 bases). Trimming cost V 10 bases and J 2 bases, with 17 bases left between them. The CDR3 is 14 amino acids. CDR1 is LNHDA, CDR2 SQIVND, per germline (reference sequence). The CDR3 reads CATGPFGGNYGYTF. In DNA, the CDR3 is TGTGCCACTGGGCCCTTCGGGGGGAACTATGGCTACACCTTC.

The chain employs TRBV28 and TRBJ1-6; D is uncertain. The CDR3 is 16 residues long. V was cut by 1 base and J by 10 bases, with 17 bases left in between. Germline V lookup: CDR1 MDHEN, CDR2 SYDVKM. DNA of the CDR3: TGTGCCAGCAGTTTATACCCTACGGAGGAAAACTCACCCCTCCACTTT. Residues: CASSLYPTEENSPLHF.

V usage is TRBV28 and J usage is TRBJ2-1; maybe TRBD2 (6 bases). V lost 6 bases and J lost 7, with 16 bases in between. The CDR3 runs to 14 residues. From germline, CDR1 is MDHEN and CDR2 SYDVKM. For the CDR3, the DNA is TGTGCCAGCAGCTACACACTAGCAGGTAATGAGCAGTTCTTC. It specifies CASSYTLAGNEQFF.

The chain employs TRBV9 and TRBJ2-3, with no clear D. V was shortened by 4 bases and J by 4 bases, with 22 bases between the two germline ends. This CDR3 region has 17 residues. Germline V lookup: CDR1 SGDLS, CDR2 YYNGEE. CDR3 loop: CASSPVEIGGMADTQYF. In nucleotides, the CDR3 is TGTGCCAGCAGCCCCGTGGAGATTGGTGGCATGGCAGATACGCAGTATTTT.

V and J are TRBV25-1 and TRBJ1-1; tentative D call: TRBD1 (6 bases). The V gene lost 8 bases and the J gene lost 4 bases, with 14 bases spanning the gap. Germline V CDR1 and CDR2: MGHDK, SYGVNS. The CDR3 has 13 residues. The DNA of the CDR3 is TGTGCCAGCGGAACGACAGGTGTCACTGAAGCTTTCTTT. Amino acids: CASGTTGVTEAFF.

The chain recombines TRBV19 with TRBJ2-7; TRBD2 aligns across 7 bases. The CDR3 runs 14 residues. V lost 4 bases, J lost 2 bases, and 5 bases stayed unmatched. Germline V lookup: CDR1 LNHDA, CDR2 SQIVND (reference sequence). The CDR3 loop is CASSSTGTTYEQYF. In DNA form, the CDR3 reads TGTGCCAGTAGTAGTACCGGGACTACCTACGAGCAGTACTTC. Based on the CDR3 plus reference TRBV19 and TRBJ2-7, the full variable domain is DGGITQSPKYLFRKEGQNVTLSCEQNLNHDAMYWYRQDPGQGLRLIYYSQIVNDFQKGDIAEGYSVSREKKESFPLTVTSAQKNPTAFYLCASSSTGTTYEQYFGPGTRLTVT.

This rearrangement joins TRBV28 to TRBJ2-2, with 10 positions matching TRBD1. Per the germline V gene, CDR1 is MDHEN and CDR2 is SYDVKM. CDR3 length: 15 amino acids. The trim removed 3 bases at V and 6 bases at J, leaving 4 bases unmatched. The CDR3, as DNA: TGTGCCAGCAGTTTTCGACAGGGGGCCTCCGGGGAGCTGTTTTTT. Translation gives CASSFRQGASGELFF.

The V gene is TRBV7-6, the J gene TRBJ2-1; weak D call: TRBD2 (6 bases). The CDR3 is 14 residues long. V shed 5 bases and J shed 2 bases, with 10 bases lying between them. Germline CDR1 SGHVS, CDR2 FNYEAQ. CDR3 amino acids: CASSRSGTYNEQFF. In nucleotides, the CDR3 is TGTGCCAGCAGCCGTAGCGGCACCTACAATGAGCAGTTCTTC. Drawing the rest from reference TRBV7-6 and TRBJ2-1, the complete variable domain is GAGVSQSPRYKVTKRGQDVALRCDPISGHVSLYWYRQALGQGPEFLTYFNYEAQQDKSGLPNDRFSAERPEGSISTLTIQRTEQRDSAMYRCASSRSGTYNEQFFGPGTRLTVL.

Here the CDR3 reads CASSLQGSNSPLHF. The CDR3, as DNA: TGTGCCAGCAGCTTACAGGGTTCGAATTCACCCCTCCACTTT. The chain combines TRBV7-9 with TRBJ1-6, with a weak D call TRBD1 (5 bases). Per germline, CDR1 SEHNR and CDR2 FQNEAQ (reference sequence). Trimming stripped 2 bases from V and 7 bases from J, with 9 bases between. The CDR3 is made up of 14 amino acids.

V is TRBV6-1 and J is TRBJ1-5; D call uncertain. Trimming took 7 bases from V and 2 from J, leaving 12 bases between them. This CDR3 region has 14 residues. Germline V lookup: CDR1 MNHNS, CDR2 SASEGT. CDR3 sequence: CASKAPGGNQPQHF. DNA of the CDR3: TGTGCCAGCAAGGCGCCGGGAGGCAATCAGCCCCAGCATTTT.

V and J are TRBV5-1 and TRBJ1-5, with 10 bases fitting TRBD1. The CDR3 consists of 18 residues. Per the germline V gene, CDR1 is SGHRS and CDR2 is YFSETQ. J was trimmed by 2 bases and V by 2 bases; bases with no gene match: 10. The CDR3 region has the DNA TGCGCCAGCAGCTTACGGGACAGGGGAGTGGTGGGCAATCAGCCCCAGCATTTT. Protein sequence: CASSLRDRGVVGNQPQHF. Full variable domain (remainder filled in from reference TRBV5-1 and TRBJ1-5): KAGVTQTPRYLIKTRGQQVTLSCSPISGHRSVSWYQQTPGQGLQFLFEYFSETQRNKGNFPGRFSGRQFSNSRSEMNVSTLELGDSALYLCASSLRDRGVVGNQPQHFGDGTRLSIL.

The V and J genes are TRBV6-1 and TRBJ2-7; the D is unclear. With 8 bases removed from V and 2 bases from J, the gap between germline ends came to 13 bases. The CDR3 length is 13 residues. Germline V gene data show CDR1 as MNHNS and CDR2 as SASEGT. The CDR3 reads CASGVGRPYEQYV. DNA of the CDR3: TGTGCCAGCGGCGTGGGCCGCCCCTACGAGCAGTACGTC.

The rearrangement joins TRBV15 to TRBJ2-7; 9 nucleotides agree with TRBD2. The CDR3 runs to 14 residues. CDR1 is LNHNV, CDR2 YYDKDF, per germline (reference sequence). The J segment lost 2 bases and the V segment lost 1 base, leaving 0 bases of the junction unmatched. This CDR3 reads CATSRGLAAYEQYV. The CDR3 nucleotides are TGTGCCACCAGCAGAGGACTAGCGGCCTACGAGCAGTACGTC.

The genes are TRBV9 and TRBJ2-1; 8 positions agree with TRBD2. The J segment lost 8 bases and the V segment lost 0 bases, leaving 4 bases of the junction unmatched. The germline gives CDR1 SGDLS, CDR2 YYNGEE. This CDR3 is built from 14 residues. The CDR3 nucleotides are TGTGCCAGCAGCGTAGCAGGGCGGGGGGATGAGCAGTTCTTC. Amino acid sequence: CASSVAGRGDEQFF.

The chain recombines TRBV7-8 with TRBJ2-5; 10 bases are shared with TRBD2. The germline gives CDR1 SGHVS, CDR2 FQNEAQ. With 0 bases clipped from V and 5 bases from J, the junction kept 6 bases outside the gene matches. CDR3 size: 16 residues. CDR3 nucleotides: TGTGCCAGCAGCTTAGCCTCAGCGGGGGGGAAGGAGACCCAGTACTTC. This translates into CASSLASAGGKETQYF.

This chain uses TRBV5-4 with TRBJ1-2; D possibly corresponds to TRBD1 (5 bases). This CDR3 comprises 16 residues. Trimming cost V 0 bases and J 4 bases, with 16 bases left between them. Germline V gene data show CDR1 as SGHNT and CDR2 as YYREEE (reference sequence). CDR3 coding DNA: TGTGCCAGCAGCTTGGTTGTGGCCAGGGCCTCCTATGGCTACACCTTC. It specifies CASSLVVARASYGYTF.

The rearrangement uses TRBV9 and TRBJ2-3, with D hard to call. V was cut by 0 bases and J by 4 bases, with 9 bases left in between. The CDR3 is 14 residues long. Germline V CDR1 and CDR2: SGDLS, YYNGEE. CDR3 residues: CASSVADTPDTQYF. The DNA for the CDR3 is TGTGCCAGCAGCGTAGCCGATACTCCAGATACGCAGTATTTT.

A remark on this clone: The limits of the CDR3 on the DNA are not certain, so only TCRdb's listed CDR3 is given. The chain employs TRBV5-4 and TRBJ2-2; the table's D call of TRBD1 was not tested on the DNA. Germline V gives CDR1 SGHNT, CDR2 YYREEE (reference sequence). 14 amino acids form the CDR3, both terminal residues included. This CDR3 reads CASSFRARDGELFF.

The rearrangement joins TRBV9 to TRBJ2-5; 7 bases map to TRBD1. The CDR3 loop spans 16 amino acids. Germline assignment: CDR1 SGDLS and CDR2 YYNGEE. Trimming took 1 base from V and 5 from J; bases not matched to a gene: 11. As DNA, the CDR3 is TGTGCCAGCAGCGTATACTCGAACAGGGGAATGGAGACCCAGTACTTC. Translating gives CASSVYSNRGMETQYF. Filled out from reference TRBV9 and TRBJ2-5, the complete variable domain reads DSGVTQTPKHLITATGQRVTLRCSPRSGDLSVYWYQQSLDQGLQFLIQYYNGEERAKGNILERFSAQQFPDLHSELNLSSLELGDSALYFCASSVYSNRGMETQYFGPGTRLLVL.

This chain uses TRBV2 with TRBJ2-7; no clear D gene. The CDR3 covers 12 residues. The V gene lost 4 bases and the J gene lost 5 bases, with 9 bases spanning the gap. CDR1 and CDR2 (germline): SNHLY, FYNNEI. CDR3 coding DNA: TGTGCCAGCAGTGTGAAGCGCCACGAGCAGTACGTC. As protein: CASSVKRHEQYV.

The chain recombines TRBV10-3 with TRBJ2-5, with TRBD1 matching 7 bases. Germline V gives CDR1 ENHRY, CDR2 SYGVKD. CDR3 length: 17 amino acids. V was pared by 8 bases and J by 0 bases, with 15 bases of the junction left unmatched. The CDR3 DNA sequence: TGTGCCATCGCGAAAGGGGGCACAGGGGTAGACCAAGAGACCCAGTACTTC. Protein: CAIAKGGTGVDQETQYF.

This clone was picked up one time. The chain employs TRBV4-2 and TRBJ2-1; TRBD2 aligns across 11 bases. V gave up 4 bases and J gave up 8 bases; unmatched junction bases: 13. In germline, CDR1 is LGHNA, CDR2 YNFKEQ. The CDR3 consists of 17 residues. CDR3 coding DNA: TGTGCCAGCAGCCCGAGGATAGCGGGGGGGCAAGGGGATGAGCAGTTCTTC. Its protein product is CASSPRIAGGQGDEQFF.

J is TRBJ1-2 and V is TRBV11-1, with TRBD1 matching over 8 bases. Germline CDR1 is SGHAT and CDR2 is FQDESV (reference sequence). Trimming at V came to 5 bases and at J to 3 bases, leaving 5 bases not matched to a gene. The CDR3 is made up of 14 amino acids. The CDR3 here is CASSPTGVDYGYTF. Written as DNA, the CDR3 is TGTGCCAGCAGCCCGACAGGGGTGGACTATGGCTACACCTTC.

The CDR3 is CASSQEKGDRGCSYEQYV. CDR3 nucleotide sequence: TGTGCCAGCAGCCAAGAGAAAGGGGACAGGGGTTGCTCCTACGAGCAGTACGTC. The chain links TRBV14 to TRBJ2-7; 10 bases match TRBD1. CDR1 and CDR2 (germline): SGHDN, FVKESK. Trimming took 0 bases from V and 0 from J; bases not matched to a gene: 8. There are 18 residues in the CDR3.

This sequence joins TRBV6-1 and TRBJ2-2; 7 positions agree with TRBD1. The CDR3 runs to 15 residues. CDR1 is MNHNS, CDR2 SASEGT, per germline. J gave up 6 bases and V 2 bases, and 6 bases lay outside the gene matches. The CDR3 nucleotides are TGTGCCAGCAGTGAAAACTCACAGGGGCCCGGGGAGCTGTTTTTT. Protein product: CASSENSQGPGELFF.